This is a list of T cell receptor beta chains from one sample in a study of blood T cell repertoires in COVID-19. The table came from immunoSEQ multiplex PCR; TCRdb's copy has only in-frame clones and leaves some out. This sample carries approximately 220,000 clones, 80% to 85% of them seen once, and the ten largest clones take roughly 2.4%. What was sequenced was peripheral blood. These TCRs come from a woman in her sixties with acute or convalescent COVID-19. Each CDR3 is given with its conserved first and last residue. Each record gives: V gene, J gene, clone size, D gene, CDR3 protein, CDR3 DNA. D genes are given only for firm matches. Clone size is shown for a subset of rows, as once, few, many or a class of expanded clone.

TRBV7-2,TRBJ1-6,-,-,CASSLGTALNSPLHF,TGTGCCAGCAGCTTAGGGACAGCACTCAATTCACCCCTCCACTTT
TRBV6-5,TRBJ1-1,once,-,CASRERSGRGTEAFF,TGTGCCAGCAGGGAGCGCTCGGGTAGGGGCACTGAAGCTTTCTTT
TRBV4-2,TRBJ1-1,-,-,CASSQVGISASEAFF,TGTGCCAGCAGCCAAGTCGGGATCTCGGCCTCTGAAGCTTTCTTT
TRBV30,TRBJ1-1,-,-,CAWSFFPGTLEAFF,TGTGCCTGGAGCTTCTTCCCGGGAACCCTTGAAGCTTTCTTT
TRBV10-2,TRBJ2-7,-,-,CASRDYRDEQYF,TGCGCCAGCAGAGACTACAGGGACGAGCAGTACTTC
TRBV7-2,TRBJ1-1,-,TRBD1,CASSSDRGRAEAFF,TGTGCCAGCAGCTCGGACAGGGGGAGGGCTGAAGCTTTCTTT
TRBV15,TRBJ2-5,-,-,CATREAYQETQYF,TGTGCCACCCGAGAGGCGTACCAAGAGACCCAGTACTTC
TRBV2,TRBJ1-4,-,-,CASGRGSNEKLFF,TGTGCCAGCGGCCGAGGGTCTAATGAAAAACTGTTTTTT
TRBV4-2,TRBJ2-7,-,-,CASSQDHSSYEQYF,TGTGCCAGCAGCCAAGATCACAGCTCCTACGAGCAGTACTTC
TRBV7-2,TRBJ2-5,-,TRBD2,CASSLVTRGGRETQYF,TGTGCCAGCAGCTTAGTTACGCGGGGGGGCCGGGAGACCCAGTACTTC
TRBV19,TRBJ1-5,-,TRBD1,CASSTYRTGSNQPQHF,TGTGCCAGTAGTACCTATCGGACAGGGAGCAATCAGCCCCAGCATTTT
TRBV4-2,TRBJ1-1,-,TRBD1,CASSQDPAGGTTEAFF,TGTGCCAGCAGCCAAGATCCGGCAGGGGGGACGACTGAAGCTTTCTTT
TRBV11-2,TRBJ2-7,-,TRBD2,CASRNIAGGSYEQYF,TGTGCCAGCAGGAATATAGCGGGGGGCTCCTACGAGCAGTACTTC
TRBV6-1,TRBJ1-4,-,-,CASSEGQVLNEKLFF,TGTGCCAGCAGTGAAGGACAGGTCCTTAATGAAAAACTGTTTTTT
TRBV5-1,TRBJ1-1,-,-,CASSLDRGLGTEAFF,TGCGCCAGCAGCTTGGACAGAGGGTTAGGCACTGAAGCTTTCTTT
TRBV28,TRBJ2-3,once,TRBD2,CASRGLATDTQYF,TGTGCCAGCAGGGGACTAGCAACAGATACGCAGTATTTT
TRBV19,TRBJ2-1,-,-,CASSTTGGLTYSYNEQFF,TGTGCCAGTAGTACAACGGGGGGCCTGACTTACTCCTACAATGAGCAGTTCTTC
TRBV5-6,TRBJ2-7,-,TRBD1,CASSPMTGPHEQYF,TGTGCCAGCAGCCCGATGACAGGGCCCCACGAGCAGTACTTC
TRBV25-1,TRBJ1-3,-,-,CASSSRGSGNTIYF,TGTGCCAGCAGTTCCCGGGGCTCTGGAAACACCATATATTTT
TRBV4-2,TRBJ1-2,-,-,CASSHLSGGYTF,TGTGCCAGCAGCCACCTCTCAGGGGGCTACACCTTC
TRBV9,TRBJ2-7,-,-,CASSPSEGYEQYF,TGTGCCAGCAGCCCCTCGGAGGGCTACGAGCAGTACTTC
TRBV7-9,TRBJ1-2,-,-,CASSLVNSNYGYTF,TGTGCCAGCAGCTTAGTTAACAGTAACTATGGCTACACCTTC
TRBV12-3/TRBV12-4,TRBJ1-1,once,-,CASSLGVNTEAFF,TGTGCCAGCAGTTTGGGAGTGAACACTGAAGCTTTCTTT
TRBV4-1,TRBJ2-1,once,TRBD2,CASSQDRLAGTFF,TGCGCCAGCAGCCAAGATCGTCTAGCGGGGACGTTCTTC
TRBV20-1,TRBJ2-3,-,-,CSASLLSGDTQYF,TGCAGTGCTAGTTTGCTTTCGGGGGATACGCAGTATTTT
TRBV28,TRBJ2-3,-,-,CASSPLLGGTDTQYF,TGTGCCAGCAGCCCCCTTCTAGGGGGCACAGATACGCAGTATTTT
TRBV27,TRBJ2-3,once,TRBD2,CASSQTSGVSHTQYF,TGTGCCAGCAGTCAAACTAGCGGGGTATCCCATACGCAGTATTTT
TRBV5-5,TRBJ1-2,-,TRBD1,CASSFQTGNGGYTF,TGTGCCAGCAGCTTTCAGACAGGGAACGGGGGCTACACCTTC
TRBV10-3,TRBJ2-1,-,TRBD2,CAISETSGGNNEQFF,TGTGCCATCAGCGAGACTAGCGGGGGGAACAATGAGCAGTTCTTC
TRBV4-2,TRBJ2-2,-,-,CASSQDRLAPTGELFF,TGTGCCAGCAGCCAAGATCGGCTAGCTCCGACCGGGGAGCTGTTTTTT
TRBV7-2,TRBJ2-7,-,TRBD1,CASSARTGFSYEQYF,TGTGCCAGCAGCGCCCGGACAGGGTTCTCCTACGAGCAGTACTTC
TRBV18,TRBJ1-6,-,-,CASQNAGAYNSPLHF,TGTGCCAGCCAGAATGCGGGGGCATATAATTCACCCCTCCACTTT
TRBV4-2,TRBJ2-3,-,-,CASSQEEVKESGIPDTQYF,TGTGCCAGCAGCCAAGAAGAGGTGAAGGAGTCGGGGATTCCAGATACGCAGTATTTT
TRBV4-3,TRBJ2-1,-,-,CASSQELPGPLNEQFF,TGCGCCAGCAGCCAAGAACTTCCAGGGCCTCTCAATGAGCAGTTCTTC
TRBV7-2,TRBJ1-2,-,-,CASSPRGGNYGYTF,TGTGCCAGCAGCCCTAGGGGGGGGAACTATGGCTACACCTTC
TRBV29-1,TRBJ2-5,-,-,CSVEVRFGETQYF,TGCAGCGTTGAAGTTAGGTTCGGGGAGACCCAGTACTTC
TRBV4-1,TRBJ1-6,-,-,CASSQDTTGAYNSPLHF,TGCGCCAGCAGCCAAGACACGACGGGAGCGTATAATTCACCCCTCCACTTT
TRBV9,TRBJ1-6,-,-,CAKGHGTQNSPLHF,TGTGCCAAAGGTCATGGGACACAGAATTCACCCCTCCACTTT
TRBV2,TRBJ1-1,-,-,CASSEGGFGSFF,TGTGCCAGCAGTGAGGGAGGATTTGGATCTTTCTTT
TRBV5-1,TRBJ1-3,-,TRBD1,CASSTGTGIASGNTIYF,TGCGCCAGCAGCACCGGGACAGGCATTGCCTCTGGAAACACCATATATTTT
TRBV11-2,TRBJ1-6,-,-,CASSLESGVAAPLHF,TGTGCCAGCAGCTTAGAATCAGGGGTCGCGGCACCCCTCCACTTT